One and the same sample provided the 31 T cell receptor beta chains below, sequenced in a study of blood T cell repertoires in COVID-19. The assay was immunoSEQ multiplex PCR, and TCRdb's table has in-frame clones only and misses some. The sample records approximately 79,000 clones, approximately 80% being singletons. Sequencing was done on a sample of peripheral blood. All receptors derive from a man aged 50 to 60 with COVID-19, enrolled during active disease.

V and J are TRBV6-6 and TRBJ2-2; TRBD2 matches at 10 bases. The CDR3 covers 15 residues. CDR1 and CDR2 from the germline V gene are MNHNY and SVGAGI (reference sequence). The J segment lost 6 bases and the V segment lost 5 bases, leaving 6 bases of the junction unmatched. The CDR3 DNA sequence: TGTGCCAGCAGTCAGAGCGGGAGGGCAGCCGGGGAGCTGTTTTTT. This sequence encodes CASSQSGRAAGELFF.

This sequence joins TRBV5-1 and TRBJ2-7; 8 bases align to TRBD1. The CDR3 runs to 17 residues. V lost 0 bases to trimming and J lost 0 bases; unmatched junction nucleotides: 8. CDR1 is SGHRS, CDR2 YFSETQ, per germline. This chain's CDR3 is CASSLGRQGSFSYEQYF. The CDR3 DNA follows: TGCGCCAGCAGCTTGGGGCGACAGGGGAGCTTCTCCTACGAGCAGTACTTC. Full variable domain (rest looked up from reference TRBV5-1 and TRBJ2-7): KAGVTQTPRYLIKTRGQQVTLSCSPISGHRSVSWYQQTPGQGLQFLFEYFSETQRNKGNFPGRFSGRQFSNSRSEMNVSTLELGDSALYLCASSLGRQGSFSYEQYFGPGTRLTVT.

This clone was seen a handful of times. The chain is built from TRBV5-8 and TRBJ1-5, with TRBD1 as a possible D gene (6 bases). V was shortened by 2 bases and J by 6 bases, with 15 bases between the two germline ends. CDR1 is SGHTS and CDR2 is YDEGEE in the germline V gene. The CDR3 consists of 15 residues. For the CDR3, the DNA is TGTGCCAGCAGCTTTGACGGGACAAAATCTCAGCCCCAGCATTTT. This codes for CASSFDGTKSQPQHF.

This clone was detected only once. V is TRBV29-1 and J is TRBJ2-7; 9 bases line up with TRBD1. The germline CDR1 and CDR2 sequences are SQVTM and ANQGSEA. This CDR3 spans 15 amino acids. J was trimmed by 2 bases and V by 3 bases; bases with no gene match: 8. The CDR3 reads CSVDVPGQGPYEQYF. CDR3 sequence (DNA): TGCAGCGTTGATGTTCCGGGACAGGGACCCTACGAGCAGTACTTC.

This clone was found a few times. The V and J genes are TRBV6-5 and TRBJ1-1; possibly TRBD1 for D (6 bases). Between the trimmed V and J ends, which lost 9 bases and 1 base, there was a span of 12 bases. The length of the CDR3 is 13 residues. Germline V CDR1 and CDR2: MNHEY, SVGAGI. Here the CDR3 DNA reads TGTGCCAGTTCACAGGGAAGGAACACTGAAGCTTTCTTT. Its translation is CASSQGRNTEAFF.

The genes are TRBV9 and TRBJ2-7; 9 nucleotides agree with TRBD2. V gave up 0 bases and J gave up 3 bases; unmatched junction bases: 1. The CDR3 runs 14 residues. CDR1 SGDLS and CDR2 YYNGEE come from the germline V gene. CDR3 in amino acids: CASSVATSGYEQYF. The CDR3 DNA follows: TGTGCCAGCAGCGTAGCGACTAGCGGCTACGAGCAGTACTTC.

The CDR3 here is CASSQRAGVGSYEQYF. In nucleotides, the CDR3 is TGTGCCAGCAGCCAACGGGCGGGGGTAGGTTCCTACGAGCAGTACTTC. This chain links TRBV3-1 (or the pseudogene TRBV3-2) with TRBJ2-7; 7 nucleotides line up with TRBD2. With 2 bases clipped from V and 1 base from J, the junction kept 8 bases outside the gene matches. The length of the CDR3 is 16 residues. The germline CDR1 and CDR2 sequences are LGHDT and YNNKEL (reference sequence).

The V gene is TRBV30, the J gene TRBJ1-6, with 8 nucleotides matching TRBD1. Trimming removed 3 bases from V and 11 bases from J; junction bases left unmatched: 9. Germline lookup yields CDR1 GTSNPN and CDR2 SVGIG (reference sequence). The CDR3 has 14 amino acids. The CDR3 protein is CAWSPGQGATPLHF. The DNA for the CDR3 is TGTGCCTGGAGCCCTGGACAGGGAGCGACACCCCTCCACTTT.

This chain uses TRBV19 with TRBJ2-1; 10 bases agree with TRBD2. The V segment lost 6 bases and the J segment 4 bases; nucleotides outside the gene matches: 9. The CDR3 runs 16 residues. CDR1 and CDR2 from the germline V gene are LNHDA and SQIVND (reference sequence). CDR3 protein: CASSSNIAGGYNEQFF. DNA of the CDR3: TGTGCCAGTAGCTCTAATATAGCGGGGGGATACAATGAGCAGTTCTTC.

The V gene is TRBV5-5, the J gene TRBJ1-4; D unresolved. The CDR3 runs to 13 residues. Germline V CDR1 and CDR2: SGHKS, YYEKEE (reference sequence). Trimming removed 4 bases from V and 8 bases from J, with 12 bases in between. The CDR3 nucleotides read TGTGCCAGCAGCCTTATCAACCGGGAAAAACTGTTTTTT. This sequence encodes CASSLINREKLFF.

As concerns this clone: Sequence at one end of the junction differs from germline and may be a read error. The rearrangement joins TRBV11-1 to TRBJ2-5; 9 bases fit TRBD2. CDR1 SGHAT and CDR2 FQDESV come from the germline V gene (reference sequence). CDR3 length equals 15 residues. The CDR3 is CASSLGLAVQEPQYF. The CDR3 bases are TGTGCCAGCAGCTTAGGACTAGCGGTCCAAGAGCCCCAGTACTTC. Supplemented by reference TRBV11-1 and TRBJ2-5, the full variable domain reads EAEVAQSPRYKITEKSQAVAFWCDPISGHATLYWYRQILGQGPELLVQFQDESVVDDSQLPKDRFSAERLKGVDSTLKIQPAELGDSAMYLCASSLGLAVQEPQYFGPGTRLLVL.

This clone has just a few counts. This CDR3 reads CASSYPDRGWEDTQYF. Written as DNA, the CDR3 is TGTGCCAGCAGTTACCCTGACAGGGGATGGGAAGATACGCAGTATTTT. This sequence joins TRBV6-5 and TRBJ2-3, with 8 bases lining up with TRBD1. Trimming cost V 2 bases and J 5 bases; bases outside gene matches: 9. The CDR3 spans 16 residues. From germline, CDR1 is MNHEY and CDR2 SVGAGI.

The CDR3 is CASSPGSETQYF. CDR3 in DNA: TGTGCCAGCAGCCCAGGCTCGGAGACCCAGTACTTC. V gene TRBV7-8 combines with J gene TRBJ2-5; D gene uncertain. This CDR3 has 12 amino acids. Germline CDR1 and CDR2: SGHVS and FQNEAQ. The V and J ends lost 5 bases and 5 bases respectively, with 9 bases between them.

The chain has TRBV15 and TRBJ2-3, with TRBD2 identical over 8 bases. There are 15 residues in the CDR3. The ends lost 1 base at V and 5 bases at J; junction bases unmatched: 5. The V gene's germline CDR1 is LNHNV and CDR2 YYDKDF (reference sequence). The CDR3 coding sequence is TGTGCCACCAGCAGAGGGGAGCGGGAGCTAGATACGCAGTATTTT. Its translation is CATSRGERELDTQYF.

The chain has TRBV7-3 and TRBJ2-1, with 7 nucleotides matching TRBD2. Germline CDR1 reads SGHTA; CDR2 reads FQGTGA. V dropped 0 bases and J dropped 8; count of bases not matched to a gene: 10. CDR3 length: 16 amino acids. As DNA, the CDR3 is TGTGCCAGCAGCTTAACCGGAGCGGGACGAAGCTATGAGCAGTTCTTC. It specifies CASSLTGAGRSYEQFF.

The chain employs TRBV27 and TRBJ2-7; 7 nucleotides agree with TRBD1. Per the germline V gene, CDR1 is MNHEY and CDR2 is SMNVEV (reference sequence). V gave up 9 bases and J gave up 4 bases; unmatched junction bases: 21. The CDR3 runs 17 residues. The CDR3, as DNA: TGTGCCAGATCGGGCCCCCGCGTAGGGGGCGTAGGGTACGAGCAGTACTTC. Protein: CARSGPRVGGVGYEQYF.

This chain joins TRBV7-9 and TRBJ1-5, with D uncertain. V gave up 0 bases and J gave up 8 bases, with 8 bases separating them. There are 13 residues in the CDR3. Looked up from germline, CDR1 is SEHNR and CDR2 is FQNEAQ (reference sequence). The CDR3 loop reads CASSLAPSKPQHF. Here the CDR3 DNA reads TGTGCCAGCAGCTTAGCGCCGAGTAAGCCCCAGCATTTT. Supplemented by reference TRBV7-9 and TRBJ1-5, the full variable domain reads DTGVSQNPRHKITKRGQNVTFRCDPISEHNRLYWYRQTLGQGPEFLTYFQNEAQLEKSRLLSDRFSAERPKGSFSTLEIQRTEQGDSAMYLCASSLAPSKPQHFGDGTRLSIL.

This clone appeared a few times. This CDR3 is CASSFALAGLSYEQYF. CDR3 in DNA: TGTGCCAGCAGTTTCGCCCTAGCGGGGTTATCCTACGAGCAGTACTTC. The rearrangement joins TRBV28 to TRBJ2-7; 9 nucleotides align to TRBD2. CDR3 length: 16 amino acids. Per the germline V gene, CDR1 is MDHEN and CDR2 is SYDVKM. V trimming: 3 bases; J trimming: 1 base; junction bases outside the gene matches: 7.

The chain carries TRBV7-3 and TRBJ2-3, with D perhaps TRBD2 (6 bases). V lost 4 bases to trimming and J lost 0 bases, with 14 bases between them. The CDR3 loop spans 16 amino acids. Germline CDR1 is SGHTA and CDR2 is FQGTGA. CDR3 DNA sequence: TGTGCCAGCAGCTCGGGAGTCGGCTCTAGCACAGATACGCAGTATTTT. Protein: CASSSGVGSSTDTQYF.

J is TRBJ2-1 and V is TRBV19; TRBD2 matches at 8 bases. Germline trimming cut 4 bases from V and 1 base from J; bases unmatched to any gene: 3. From germline, CDR1 is LNHDA and CDR2 SQIVND (reference sequence). The CDR3 totals 15 residues. CDR3: CASSSGRRSYNEQFF. The CDR3 bases are TGTGCCAGTAGTAGCGGGAGGCGATCCTACAATGAGCAGTTCTTC.

This clone is classed as medium-sized (0.01 to 0.1%). The chain recombines TRBV19 with TRBJ2-5; TRBD1 aligns across 9 bases. The germline gives CDR1 LNHDA, CDR2 SQIVND (reference sequence). The CDR3 runs 13 residues. V shed 9 bases, J shed 0 bases, and the junction held 2 bases outside the gene matches. For the CDR3, the DNA is TGTGCCAGCCGGGACAGGGACCAAGAGACCCAGTACTTC. It translates to CASRDRDQETQYF.

The rearrangement links TRBV28 to TRBJ2-1, with D uncertain. Germline CDR1 and CDR2: MDHEN and SYDVKM. V dropped 8 bases and J dropped 2 bases, with 19 bases sitting between them. CDR3 length: 16 amino acids. CDR3 sequence (DNA): TGTGCCAGCCATTCTGACACCCCCAAGACCTACAATGAGCAGTTCTTC. Its protein is CASHSDTPKTYNEQFF.

Turning to this clone: At one end the junction does not follow the germline gene, possibly because of a read error. The V gene is TRBV6-6, the J gene TRBJ2-7; 8 bases map to TRBD2. Germline CDR1 MNHNY, CDR2 SVGAGI (reference sequence). The CDR3 is 13 residues long. CDR3: CASSGLVPYEQYF. The CDR3 DNA is TGTGCCTCCTCGGGACTAGTTCCCTATGAGCAGTACTTC.

This chain connects TRBV28 to TRBJ1-1; no definite D call. Germline CDR1 reads MDHEN; CDR2 reads SYDVKM. The V and J ends lost 4 bases and 4 bases respectively, with 7 bases between them. The CDR3 totals 12 residues. CDR3 sequence: CASSSGPTEAFF. DNA of the CDR3: TGTGCCAGCAGTTCAGGTCCCACTGAAGCTTTCTTT.

This clone has a single count. The genes are TRBV7-3 and TRBJ1-2; no clear D. V dropped 2 bases and J dropped 7 bases, with 17 bases sitting between them. Germline V gene lookup returns CDR1 SGHTA and CDR2 FQGTGA. This CDR3 contains 15 residues. CDR3 sequence (DNA): TGTGCCAGCAGCTTACTAGGAGGACGCCCTGGTGGCTACACCTTC. Translated, it gives CASSLLGGRPGGYTF.

The rearrangement uses TRBV24-1 and TRBJ2-3; D is undetermined. The CDR3 loop spans 12 amino acids. Deletions cut 4 bases from V and 7 bases from J, with 8 bases between. Germline V gene data show CDR1 as KGHDR and CDR2 as SFDVKD. The CDR3 bases are TGTGCCACCAGTGACCCCCTTTATACGCAGTATTTT. Its translation is CATSDPLYTQYF.

The chain is built from TRBV19 and TRBJ2-7; maybe TRBD1 (6 bases). Trimming pared 1 base from V and 3 bases from J, leaving 13 bases between. Germline V gene data show CDR1 as LNHDA and CDR2 as SQIVND (reference sequence). The length of the CDR3 is 15 residues. CDR3 sequence (DNA): TGTGCCAGTAGTATAGGAGGCGGACAGTTCTACGAGCAGTACTTC. Translating it yields CASSIGGGQFYEQYF.

V gene TRBV19 combines with J gene TRBJ2-5; D gene uncertain. Germline CDR1 is LNHDA and CDR2 is SQIVND (reference sequence). The CDR3 is 15 residues long. V was shortened by 1 base and J by 4 bases, with 13 bases between the two germline ends. The CDR3 DNA sequence: TGTGCCAGTAGTATAGTACCCTCGGGTCGAGAGACCCAGTACTTC. The encoded protein is CASSIVPSGRETQYF.

The chain carries TRBV2 and TRBJ2-1; 8 bases agree with TRBD2. The CDR3 extends over 16 amino acids. Losses at the gene ends were 2 bases for V and 9 bases for J; bases not matched to a gene: 12. In germline, CDR1 is SNHLY, CDR2 FYNNEI. This chain's CDR3 is CASSEKVIGRAFEQFF. The CDR3 DNA reads TGTGCCAGCAGTGAAAAGGTAATCGGGAGGGCCTTTGAGCAGTTCTTC.

A few counts support this clone. The V and J genes are TRBV2 and TRBJ1-3; the D is unclear. The CDR3 contains 13 residues. Germline CDR1 reads SNHLY; CDR2 reads FYNNEI. V was trimmed by 2 bases and J by 3 bases, leaving 5 bases between them. The CDR3 sequence: CASSERVGNTIYF. The CDR3 DNA follows: TGTGCCAGCAGTGAACGAGTTGGAAACACCATATATTTT. Full variable domain (rest looked up from reference TRBV2 and TRBJ1-3): EPEVTQTPSHQVTQMGQEVILRCVPISNHLYFYWYRQILGQKVEFLVSFYNNEISEKSEIFDDQFSVERPDGSNFTLKIRSTKLEDSAMYFCASSERVGNTIYFGEGSWLTVV.

Worth noting for this clone: Sequence at one end of the junction differs from germline and may be a read error. The genes are TRBV2 and TRBJ2-7; TRBD1 matches at 7 bases. The CDR3 loop spans 10 amino acids. Germline V gene lookup returns CDR1 SNHLY and CDR2 FYNNEI. DNA of the CDR3: TGTGCCAGCAGCGACAGGGCGATAAACTTC. Translated: CASSDRAINF.